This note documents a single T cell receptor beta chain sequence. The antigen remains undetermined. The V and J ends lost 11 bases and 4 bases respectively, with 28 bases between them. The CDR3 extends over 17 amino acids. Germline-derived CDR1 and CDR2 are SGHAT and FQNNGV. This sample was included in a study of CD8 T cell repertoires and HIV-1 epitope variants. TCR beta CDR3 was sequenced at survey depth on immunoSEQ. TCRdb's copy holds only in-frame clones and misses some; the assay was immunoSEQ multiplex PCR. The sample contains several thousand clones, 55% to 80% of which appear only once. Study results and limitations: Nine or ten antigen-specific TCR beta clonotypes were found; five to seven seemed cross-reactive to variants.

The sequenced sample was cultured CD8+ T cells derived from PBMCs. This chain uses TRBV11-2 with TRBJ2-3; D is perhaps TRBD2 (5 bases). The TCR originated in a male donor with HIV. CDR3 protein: CADGPPNGVQESDTQYF. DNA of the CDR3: TGTGCCGATGGACCCCCCAACGGGGTCCAGGAATCAGATACGCAGTATTTT.